Listed below are T cell receptor beta chains from one sample, sequenced in a study of T cell responses to AZD1222 COVID-19 vaccine. TCRdb's table, derived via immunoSEQ multiplex PCR, lists solely in-frame clones and lacks some. The table shows 25,000 to 35,000 clones, with roughly 78% occurring only once. The specimen comprised peripheral blood, sampled on day 0 of AZD1222 vaccination. Receptors originate from an adult in good health. CDR3s leave out the opening cysteine and the closing phenylalanine or tryptophan. Fields, in order: V gene, CDR3 protein.

TRBV7-3	ASSLNSGGRDTQY
TRBV15	ATSRQGYNSPLH
TRBV28	ASRESTDTQY
TRBV7-9	ASSRSGNTIY
TRBV21-1	ASSKSGGDSNQPQH
TRBV11-3	ASSAEYNSPLH
TRBV5-6	ASSLVGSGNTIY
TRBV4-1	ASSRPGQGSGNTIY
TRBV12-3/TRBV12-4	ASTGIDYNEQF
TRBV13	ASSFLQGKPEAF
TRBV6-5	ASSDGGTGVEKLF
TRBV25-1	ASRGQTNTEAF
TRBV5-1	ASSLTGRGTDTQY
TRBV4-1	ASSQEFRSSAKGRYGYT
TRBV5-4	ASSSNRGEGNTIY
TRBV5-6	ASSRVGNIQY
TRBV5-4	ASSLYSRRTDTQY
TRBV30	AWRGQGAGNTIY
TRBV9	ASSPPGLAGNTGELF
TRBV3-1/TRBV3-2	ASSHRDVTEAF
TRBV6-5	ASSAQGAGETQY
TRBV3-1/TRBV3-2	ASSQGQGVEKLF
TRBV29-1	SVETGDSGNTIY
TRBV19	ASGSEVRVGQPQH
TRBV21-1	ASSREHRGRNYEQY
TRBV7-2	ASSLADGGPATEQF
TRBV6-2/TRBV6-3	ASSPGVGEKLF